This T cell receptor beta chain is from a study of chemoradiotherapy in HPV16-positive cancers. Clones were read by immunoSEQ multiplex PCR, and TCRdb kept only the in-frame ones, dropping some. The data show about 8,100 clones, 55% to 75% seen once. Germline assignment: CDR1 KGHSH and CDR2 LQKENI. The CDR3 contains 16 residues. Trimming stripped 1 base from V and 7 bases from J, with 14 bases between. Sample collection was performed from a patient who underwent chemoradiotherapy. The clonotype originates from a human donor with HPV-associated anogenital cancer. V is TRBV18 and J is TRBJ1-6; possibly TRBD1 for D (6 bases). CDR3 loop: CASSPRRDKANSPLHF. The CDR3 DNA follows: TGTGCCAGCTCACCACGTAGGGACAAAGCCAATTCACCCCTCCACTTT.